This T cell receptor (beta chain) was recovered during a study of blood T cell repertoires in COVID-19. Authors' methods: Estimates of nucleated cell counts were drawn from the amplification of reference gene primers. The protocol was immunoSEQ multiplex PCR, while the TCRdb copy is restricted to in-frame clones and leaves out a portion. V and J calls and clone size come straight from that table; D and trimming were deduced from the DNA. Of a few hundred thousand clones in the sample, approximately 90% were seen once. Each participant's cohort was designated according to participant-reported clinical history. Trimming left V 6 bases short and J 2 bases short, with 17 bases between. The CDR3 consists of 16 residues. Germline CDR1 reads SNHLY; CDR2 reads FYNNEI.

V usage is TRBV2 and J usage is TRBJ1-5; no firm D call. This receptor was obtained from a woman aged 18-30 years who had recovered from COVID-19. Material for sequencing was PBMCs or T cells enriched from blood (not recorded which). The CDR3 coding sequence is TGTGCCAGCAGCTTAATGGGCTCAGCGGGCAATCAGCCCCAGCATTTT. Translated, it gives CASSLMGSAGNQPQHF.